This TCR beta chain was identified during a study of T cells in localized non-small cell lung cancer. Study findings and constraints: Clonality of T cells reached its maximum in uninvolved adjacent lung, surpassing tumor. Of the top 100 tumor clones, median about 53 were in adjacent lung, more than 25 among its top 100.

With regard to this clone: The target antigen is unknown.

V dropped 2 bases and J dropped 2; count of bases not matched to a gene: 5. Germline-derived CDR1 and CDR2 are SGHTA and FQGNSA. The CDR3 is 15 residues long. Generated by immunoSEQ multiplex PCR, the TCRdb table keeps only in-frame clones and is missing some. Of under 9,500 clones detected, roughly nine tenths appear once; the ten largest clones hold approximately 7.5%. The sequenced sample was peripheral blood, obtained before any cancer treatment. The TCR was taken from a woman aged 40-75 years with stage I squamous cell lung carcinoma. The chain carries TRBV7-2 and TRBJ2-7; 8 bases map to TRBD2. The chain's CDR3 is CASSLRAGGTYEQYF. In DNA form, the CDR3 reads TGTGCCAGCAGCTTACGGGCGGGGGGTACCTACGAGCAGTACTTC.